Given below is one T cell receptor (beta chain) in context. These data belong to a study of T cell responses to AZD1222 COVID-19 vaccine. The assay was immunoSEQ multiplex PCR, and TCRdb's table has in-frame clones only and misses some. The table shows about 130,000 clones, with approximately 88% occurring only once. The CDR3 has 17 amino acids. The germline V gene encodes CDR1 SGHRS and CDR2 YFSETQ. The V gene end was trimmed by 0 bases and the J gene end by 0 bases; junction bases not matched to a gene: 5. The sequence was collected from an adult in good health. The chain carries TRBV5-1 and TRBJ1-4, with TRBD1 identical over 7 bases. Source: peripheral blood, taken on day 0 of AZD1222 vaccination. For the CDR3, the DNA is TGCGCCAGCAGCTTGGCCGGGACAGCCGCAACTAATGAAAAACTGTTTTTT. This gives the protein CASSLAGTAATNEKLFF.